This entry lists 3 T cell receptor beta chains sequenced from one sample in a study of cytomegalovirus exposure and HLA in healthy donors. 13 Jbeta primers and 60 Vbeta primers were used for the PCR. The repertoire was sequenced with immunoSEQ multiplex PCR; TCRdb's copy has only in-frame clones and lacks some. The sample records roughly 150,000 clones, approximately 80% being singletons. The sequencing sample was made of PBMCs. These receptor sequences come from a man in his thirties or forties in good health and CMV-seronegative.

This clone was seen only a few times. The genes are TRBV6-1 and TRBJ1-3; a weak D match, TRBD1 (6 bases). The CDR3 is 13 amino acids. Trimming cost V 2 bases and J 7 bases, with 9 bases left between them. Germline V CDR1 and CDR2: MNHNS, SASEGT. The CDR3 coding sequence is TGTGCCAGCAGTGAAAGGGGGGGGAACACCATATATTTT. This sequence encodes CASSERGGNTIYF.

The chain recombines TRBV19 with TRBJ1-6, with 7 bases matching TRBD1. Germline CDR1 and CDR2: LNHDA and SQIVND (reference sequence). The length of the CDR3 is 16 residues. Unmatched junction bases numbered 10, after V lost 4 bases and J lost 7 bases. CDR3 sequence: CASSKPNRGGNSPLHF. In nucleotides, the CDR3 is TGTGCCAGTAGTAAGCCTAACCGAGGGGGCAATTCACCCCTCCACTTT. The full variable domain, completed using reference TRBV19 and TRBJ1-6, is DGGITQSPKYLFRKEGQNVTLSCEQNLNHDAMYWYRQDPGQGLRLIYYSQIVNDFQKGDIAEGYSVSREKKESFPLTVTSAQKNPTAFYLCASSKPNRGGNSPLHFGNGTRLTVT.

The chain employs TRBV5-1 and TRBJ1-1; D is uncertain. This CDR3 contains 14 residues. Trimming left V 4 bases short and J 5 bases short, with 15 bases between. The V gene's germline CDR1 is SGHRS and CDR2 YFSETQ. CDR3 residues: CASSPSAPGTEAFF. The CDR3 bases are TGCGCCAGCAGCCCCTCAGCCCCGGGGACTGAAGCTTTCTTT.